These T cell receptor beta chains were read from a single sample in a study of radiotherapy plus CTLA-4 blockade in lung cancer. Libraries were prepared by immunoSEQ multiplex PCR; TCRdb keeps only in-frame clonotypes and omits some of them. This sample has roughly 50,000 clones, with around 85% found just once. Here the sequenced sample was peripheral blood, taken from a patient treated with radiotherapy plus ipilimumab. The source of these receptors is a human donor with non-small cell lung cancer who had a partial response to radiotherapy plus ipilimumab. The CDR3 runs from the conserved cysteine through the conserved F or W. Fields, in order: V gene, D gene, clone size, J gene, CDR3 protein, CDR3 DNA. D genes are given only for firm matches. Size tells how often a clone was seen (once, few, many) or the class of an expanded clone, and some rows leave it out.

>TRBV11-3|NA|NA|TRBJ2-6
CASSPTSGANVLTF
TGTGCCAGCAGCCCGACATCCGGGGCCAACGTCCTGACTTTC
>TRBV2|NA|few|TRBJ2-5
CASSEGVLVAQETQYF
TGTGCCAGCAGTGAAGGGGTCCTAGTTGCCCAAGAGACCCAGTACTTC
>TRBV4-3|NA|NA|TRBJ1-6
CASSLYGRVKDSPLHF
TGCGCCAGCAGCCTTTACGGCAGGGTAAAGGACTCACCCCTCCACTTT
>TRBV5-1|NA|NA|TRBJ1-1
CASSLETRIPEAFF
TGCGCCAGCAGCTTGGAAACGCGGATCCCTGAAGCTTTCTTT
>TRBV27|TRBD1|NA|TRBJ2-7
CASSLRTGSYEQYF
TGTGCCAGCAGTTTGAGGACAGGATCCTACGAGCAGTACTTC
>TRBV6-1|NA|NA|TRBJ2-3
CASTERGAGTDTQYF
TGTGCCAGCACCGAACGGGGGGCTGGCACAGATACGCAGTATTTT
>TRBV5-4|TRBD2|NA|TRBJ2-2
CASSILAGVDTGELFF
TGTGCCAGCAGCATACTAGCGGGGGTGGACACCGGGGAGCTGTTTTTT
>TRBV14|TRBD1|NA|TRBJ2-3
CASSQTGGNTDTQYF
TGTGCCAGCAGCCAGACAGGGGGCAACACAGATACGCAGTATTTT
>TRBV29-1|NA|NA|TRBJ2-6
CSVEDRGGSGANVLTF
TGCAGCGTTGAAGATCGGGGAGGCTCTGGGGCCAACGTCCTGACTTTC
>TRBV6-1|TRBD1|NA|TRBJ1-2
CASGDRVLSYTF
TGTGCCAGCGGGGACAGGGTGCTGAGCTACACCTTC
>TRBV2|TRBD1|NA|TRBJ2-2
CASSFSGTGGAGELFF
TGTGCCAGCAGTTTCTCAGGGACAGGGGGGGCCGGGGAGCTGTTTTTT
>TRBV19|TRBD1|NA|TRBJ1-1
CASSTLTGPGTEAFF
TGTGCCAGTAGTACACTGACAGGGCCAGGAACTGAAGCTTTCTTT
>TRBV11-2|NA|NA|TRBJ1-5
CASSLTGDEGQPQHF
TGTGCCAGCAGCTTAACCGGGGATGAGGGTCAGCCCCAGCATTTT
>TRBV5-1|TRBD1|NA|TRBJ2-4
CASSSAGTGLNIQYF
TGCGCCAGCAGCTCAGCCGGGACAGGACTAAACATTCAGTACTTC
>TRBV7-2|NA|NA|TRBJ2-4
CASSLGWQGTRAKNIQYF
TGTGCCAGCAGCTTAGGCTGGCAGGGGACAAGAGCCAAAAACATTCAGTACTTC
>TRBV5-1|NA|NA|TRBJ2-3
CASSWVIADATDTQYF
TGCGCCAGCAGCTGGGTAATAGCGGATGCCACAGATACGCAGTATTTT
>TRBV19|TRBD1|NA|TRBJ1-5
CASSTRHRGYNQPQHF
TGTGCCAGTAGTACTAGACACAGGGGGTACAATCAGCCCCAGCATTTT
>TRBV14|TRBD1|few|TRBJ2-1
CASSQEGNRGRGEFF
TGTGCCAGCAGCCAAGAGGGGAACAGGGGGCGGGGAGAGTTCTTC
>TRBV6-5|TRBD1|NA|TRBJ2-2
CASSRTGFTGELFF
TGTGCCAGCAGTCGGACAGGGTTCACCGGGGAGCTGTTTTTT
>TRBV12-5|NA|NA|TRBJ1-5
CASGLVRRFNQPQHF
TGTGCTAGTGGTTTGGTAAGGAGGTTCAATCAGCCCCAGCATTTT
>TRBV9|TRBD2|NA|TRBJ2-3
CASSTAGGTDTQYF
TGTGCCAGCAGCACAGCGGGAGGCACAGATACGCAGTATTTT